These 32 T cell receptor beta chains were all obtained from the same sample, sequenced in a study of cytomegalovirus exposure and HLA in healthy donors listed by TCRdb under 2017. Libraries were prepared through the immunoSEQ multiplex PCR assay. For the multiplex PCR, a mixture combining 60 forward primers for TCR Vbeta segments and 13 reverse primers for TCR Jbeta segments was used. Imported from immuneACCESS, the table was reduced by TCRdb to in-frame sequences with V and J called. These copies leave out some clones; in studies compared against another copy, an unresolved V gene accounts for under half, and the cause of the remainder is not known. The sample table shows 40,000 to 55,000 clones, and under 75% are seen once. The top ten clonotypes cover 5% to 6.5% of the sample. The material sequenced was PBMCs. These receptors were obtained from a man in his thirties or forties in good health and CMV-seronegative.

The genes are TRBV19 and TRBJ2-7, with D possibly TRBD1 on 5 matching bases. The CDR3 runs to 14 residues. The V gene's germline CDR1 is LNHDA and CDR2 SQIVND (reference sequence). V lost 8 bases, J lost 3 bases, and 17 bases lay in between. The CDR3 nucleotides read TGTGCCAGTTCCCCAGGGCCAATCGACTACGAGCAGTACTTC. As protein: CASSPGPIDYEQYF.

This chain connects TRBV7-2 to TRBJ1-5; maybe TRBD1 (6 bases). CDR1 and CDR2 (germline): SGHTA, FQGNSA. The CDR3 has 12 residues. V lost 6 bases and J 5 bases, leaving 8 bases between the germline ends. The CDR3 coding sequence is TGTGCCAGCAGTACAGGGTATCAGCCCCAGCATTTT. Amino acids: CASSTGYQPQHF. Looking up the rest from reference TRBV7-2 and TRBJ1-5 gives the full variable domain: GAGVSQSPSNKVTEKGKDVELRCDPISGHTALYWYRQSLGQGLEFLIYFQGNSAPDKSGLPSDRFSAERTGGSVSTLTIQRTQQEDSAVYLCASSTGYQPQHFGDGTRLSIL.

The chain recombines TRBV15 with TRBJ2-1, with a tentative D call TRBD2 (6 bases). Trimming cost V 6 bases and J 4 bases, with 16 bases left between them. CDR3 length: 15 residues. Germline values: CDR1 LNHNV, CDR2 YYDKDF (reference sequence). CDR3 loop: CATRTHRDLYNEQFF. The CDR3 DNA reads TGTGCCACCAGAACCCACCGGGACTTATACAATGAGCAGTTCTTC.

This clone was found many times. Only one base separates this from a far larger clonotype, so it likely reflects a read error. The chain links TRBV7-9 to TRBJ2-5; possible D gene TRBD1, 5 bases. Looked up from germline, CDR1 is SEHNR and CDR2 is FQNEAQ (reference sequence). The CDR3 sequence is 15 residues long. Trimming stripped 5 bases from V and 5 bases from J, with 18 bases between. CDR3 loop: CASSIKSGYRETQYF. In DNA form, the CDR3 reads TGTGCCAGCAGCATAAAGTCAGGGTACCGGGAGACCCAGTACTTC. Complete variable domain (other parts from reference TRBV7-9 and TRBJ2-5): DTGVSQNPRHKITKRGQNVTFRCDPISEHNRLYWYRQTLGQGPEFLTYFQNEAQLEKSRLLSDRFSAERPKGSFSTLEIQRTEQGDSAMYLCASSIKSGYRETQYFGPGTRLLVL.

The chain combines TRBV11-2 with TRBJ2-7; unclear D gene. Germline V gene data show CDR1 as SGHAT and CDR2 as FQNNGV. The CDR3 is made up of 11 amino acids. The germline V and J ends were trimmed by 3 bases and 3 bases, with 3 bases remaining between them. The CDR3 nucleotides are TGTGCCAGCAGCTTCCGCTACGAGCAGTACTTC. This codes for CASSFRYEQYF. Full variable domain (remainder filled in from reference TRBV11-2 and TRBJ2-7): EAGVAQSPRYKIIEKRQSVAFWCNPISGHATLYWYQQILGQGPKLLIQFQNNGVVDDSQLPKDRFSAERLKGVDSTLKIQPAKLEDSAVYLCASSFRYEQYFGPGTRLTVT.

CDR3 in DNA: TGCGCCAGCAGCCCGGGACTAGCGGGCTACGAGCAGTACTTC. Translated, it gives CASSPGLAGYEQYF. The chain employs TRBV5-1 and TRBJ2-7; TRBD2 matches 12 bases. The CDR3 extends over 14 amino acids. With 4 bases clipped from V and 3 bases from J, the junction kept 2 bases outside the gene matches. CDR1 is SGHRS and CDR2 is YFSETQ in the germline V gene.

The gene calls are TRBV6-1 and TRBJ2-7, with a weak D call TRBD2 (6 bases). This CDR3 has 14 residues. V was pared by 0 bases and J by 3 bases, with 9 bases between. Per the germline V gene, CDR1 is MNHNS and CDR2 is SASEGT. CDR3 region: CASSEARGFYEQYF. The DNA for the CDR3 is TGTGCCAGCAGTGAAGCGCGGGGCTTCTACGAGCAGTACTTC.

This clone was found once. The rearrangement joins TRBV6-5 to TRBJ1-2; a weak D match, TRBD1 (5 bases). The CDR3 is 12 amino acids. Germline V gene sequence: CDR1 MNHEY, CDR2 SVGAGI. V dropped 7 bases and J dropped 6 bases, with 12 bases sitting between them. The CDR3 region is CASTRGSDGYTF. Written as DNA, the CDR3 is TGTGCCAGCACAAGGGGAAGTGATGGCTACACCTTC.

This clone is medium-sized within its sample. This rearrangement joins TRBV10-3 to TRBJ2-3; 7 positions match TRBD2. The CDR3 length is 15 residues. CDR1 is ENHRY, CDR2 SYGVKD, per germline. With 8 bases clipped from V and 1 base from J, the junction kept 9 bases outside the gene matches. The CDR3 bases are TGTGCCATCCTTCGGGGGGAGACGGGCACAGATACGCAGTATTTT. Its protein product is CAILRGETGTDTQYF.

As concerns this clone: A junction boundary mismatches the germline segment, possibly from a read error. This chain uses TRBV7-9 with TRBJ1-2; 9 nucleotides line up with TRBD1. Germline V gene lookup returns CDR1 SEHNR and CDR2 FQNEAQ (reference sequence). This CDR3 region has 15 residues. CDR3: CASSEWDREDYGYTF. The CDR3 nucleotides are TGTGCCAGCAGCGAATGGGACAGGGAAGACTACGGCTACACCTTC.

The V call is TRBV6-5, the J call TRBJ2-5; D is possibly TRBD1 (5 bases). This CDR3 has 13 amino acids. V lost 4 bases, J lost 2 bases, and 8 bases lay in between. CDR1 MNHEY and CDR2 SVGAGI come from the germline V gene. The CDR3 DNA is TGTGCCAGCAGTTGGACATCTCAAGAGACCCAGTACTTC. It yields the protein CASSWTSQETQYF.

The chain employs TRBV29-1 and TRBJ2-5, with D possibly matching TRBD2 (6 bases). This CDR3 is 16 amino acids long. Germline lookup yields CDR1 SQVTM and CDR2 ANQGSEA. V was clipped by 3 bases and J by 5 bases, with 22 bases between them. CDR3 DNA: TGCAGCGTTGATGCCCCACCTAGCGAGGGTTATGAGACCCAGTACTTC. It codes for CSVDAPPSEGYETQYF. The whole variable domain, remainder taken from reference TRBV29-1 and TRBJ2-5, is SAVISQKPSRDICQRGTSLTIQCQVDSQVTMMFWYRQQPGQSLTLIATANQGSEATYESGFVIDKFPISRPNLTFSTLTVSNMSPEDSSIYLCSVDAPPSEGYETQYFGPGTRLLVL.

This clone was observed a handful of times. The CDR3 protein is CASSTGRNYGYTF. For the CDR3, the DNA is TGTGCCAGCAGTACAGGCCGAAACTATGGCTACACCTTC. This sequence joins TRBV6-5 and TRBJ1-2; TRBD1 might be the D (5 bases). CDR3 length: 13 residues. The V end was cut by 5 bases, the J end by 2 bases, with 9 bases between. CDR1 and CDR2 from the germline V gene are MNHEY and SVGAGI.

The chain employs TRBV4-1 and TRBJ2-7; 7 positions match TRBD1. CDR1 is MGHRA and CDR2 is YSYEKL in the germline V gene. The CDR3 totals 15 residues. The V gene end was trimmed by 3 bases and the J gene end by 6 bases; junction bases not matched to a gene: 11. CDR3 sequence (DNA): TGCGCCAGCAGCCACTCGACAGGGAATCTTGCCGAGCAGTACTTC. It codes for CASSHSTGNLAEQYF.

This clone appeared a single time. The chain combines TRBV10-3 with TRBJ2-1; D is ambiguous. The V gene's germline CDR1 is ENHRY and CDR2 SYGVKD. Trimming shortened V by 3 bases and J by 5 bases, and 5 bases separated the two germline ends. This CDR3 is 12 amino acids long. Here the CDR3 reads CAISERDNEQFF. CDR3 DNA sequence: TGTGCCATCAGTGAACGGGACAATGAGCAGTTCTTC.

The chain has TRBV10-3 and TRBJ1-2, with no clear D. The CDR3 runs 11 residues. V was cut by 8 bases and J by 6 bases, with 10 bases left in between. Germline CDR1 ENHRY, CDR2 SYGVKD. The CDR3 here is CAIPVEDGYTF. The CDR3 coding sequence is TGTGCCATCCCCGTGGAGGATGGCTACACCTTC.

This clone appeared once. The chain uses TRBV5-4 and TRBJ2-5, with 8 bases lining up with TRBD2. V lost 0 bases to trimming and J lost 5 bases; unmatched junction nucleotides: 6. This CDR3 spans 15 amino acids. Germline CDR1 SGHNT, CDR2 YYREEE (reference sequence). The CDR3 is CASSLAGGPGETQYF. CDR3 DNA: TGTGCCAGCAGCTTGGCGGGAGGGCCCGGGGAGACCCAGTACTTC.

Comment on this clone: This CDR3 fails to terminate in the conserved phenylalanine or tryptophan, so it likely reflects a read error. The chain employs TRBV5-1 and TRBJ2-3; 11 nucleotides agree with TRBD2. This CDR3 has 16 amino acids. The J segment lost 2 bases and the V segment lost 4 bases, leaving 6 bases of the junction unmatched. Germline values: CDR1 SGHRS, CDR2 YFSETQ. The chain's CDR3 is CASSLGTSGPTDTQYV. The CDR3 nucleotides are TGCGCCAGCAGCCTAGGGACTAGCGGACCCACAGATACGCAGTATGTT.

This rearrangement joins TRBV6-5 to TRBJ2-7; 11 bases fit TRBD2. The junction had 4 bases not matched to a gene; V was cut back by 8 bases and J by 4 bases. The CDR3 has 13 residues. The germline gives CDR1 MNHEY, CDR2 SVGAGI. Here the CDR3 reads CASGLAGGYEQYV. In DNA form, the CDR3 reads TGTGCCAGCGGTCTAGCGGGGGGTTACGAGCAGTACGTC.

The chain carries TRBV10-2 and TRBJ1-2; 8 bases are shared with TRBD1. Germline V lookup: CDR1 WSHSY, CDR2 SAAADI. V dropped 7 bases and J dropped 6; count of bases not matched to a gene: 7. This CDR3 region has 13 residues. The CDR3 here is CASMTGAQDGYTF. The CDR3 DNA sequence: TGCGCCAGCATGACAGGGGCGCAAGATGGCTACACCTTC.

The chain uses TRBV27 and TRBJ2-7; TRBD2 matches at 14 bases. J lost 2 bases, V lost 0 bases, and 6 bases had no gene match. The CDR3 is 18 amino acids. Germline V gives CDR1 MNHEY, CDR2 SMNVEV (reference sequence). The CDR3 DNA reads as TGTGCCAGCAGTTTATCGGGACTAGCGGGAGTTCACCCCTACGAGCAGTACTTC. It yields the protein CASSLSGLAGVHPYEQYF.

This clone was counted once. The gene calls are TRBV5-4 and TRBJ1-4; D perhaps matches TRBD1 (5 bases). The germline CDR1 and CDR2 sequences are SGHNT and YYREEE (reference sequence). The length of the CDR3 is 14 residues. V lost 0 bases and J 6 bases, leaving 9 bases between the germline ends. This chain's CDR3 is CASSLAGEYEKLFF. As DNA, the CDR3 is TGTGCCAGCAGCTTGGCGGGGGAGTATGAAAAACTGTTTTTT.

The J gene is TRBJ1-1, the V gene TRBV6-5, with a tentative D call TRBD1 (5 bases). The CDR3 runs 13 residues. Germline V lookup: CDR1 MNHEY, CDR2 SVGAGI. V shed 6 bases and J shed 1 base, with 9 bases lying between them. The CDR3 region has the DNA TGTGCCAGCAGCCAAACAGGGAACACTGAAGCTTTCTTT. Residues: CASSQTGNTEAFF.

The table lists this clone with a count of one. V gene TRBV5-4 combines with J gene TRBJ1-2; no clear D gene. V shed 4 bases and J shed 0 bases, with 16 bases lying between them. This CDR3 region has 16 residues. Germline V gene sequence: CDR1 SGHNT, CDR2 YYREEE (reference sequence). The CDR3 nucleotides are TGTGCCAGCAGCGATCCTGCGGTAATAGCTAACTATGGCTACACCTTC. It codes for CASSDPAVIANYGYTF.

The V and J genes are TRBV27 and TRBJ1-1; a possible D gene is TRBD1 (6 bases). The CDR3 consists of 18 residues. V was trimmed by 4 bases and J by 0 bases, leaving 21 bases between them. Germline-derived CDR1 and CDR2 are MNHEY and SMNVEV (reference sequence). The CDR3 nucleotides are TGTGCCAGCAGTTCCCTCCTCGACAGGAGAAGCATGAACACTGAAGCTTTCTTT. Its protein product is CASSSLLDRRSMNTEAFF.

This chain links TRBV19 with TRBJ2-7, with a weak D call TRBD2 (7 bases). CDR1 is LNHDA and CDR2 is SQIVND in the germline V gene (reference sequence). Trimming shortened V by 4 bases and J by 0 bases, and 13 bases separated the two germline ends. The CDR3 consists of 15 residues. CDR3 amino acids: CASSSLGGPSYEQYF. As DNA, the CDR3 is TGTGCCAGTAGTAGCCTGGGGGGGCCCTCCTACGAGCAGTACTTC. Based on the CDR3 plus reference TRBV19 and TRBJ2-7, the full variable domain is DGGITQSPKYLFRKEGQNVTLSCEQNLNHDAMYWYRQDPGQGLRLIYYSQIVNDFQKGDIAEGYSVSREKKESFPLTVTSAQKNPTAFYLCASSSLGGPSYEQYFGPGTRLTVT.

The chain recombines TRBV19 with TRBJ2-7, with TRBD2 matching over 8 bases. V shed 4 bases, J shed 7 bases, and the junction held 9 bases outside the gene matches. The CDR3 length is 14 residues. Germline V gene sequence: CDR1 LNHDA, CDR2 SQIVND (reference sequence). The DNA for the CDR3 is TGTGCCAGTAGTAAACCGGGACTAGTAGTTGAGCAGTACTTC. Translating it yields CASSKPGLVVEQYF.

The genes are TRBV18 and TRBJ2-7; D is uncertain. This CDR3 is 12 amino acids long. V lost 4 bases and J lost 3, with 7 bases in between. CDR1 KGHSH and CDR2 LQKENI come from the germline V gene. CDR3 coding DNA: TGTGCCAGCTCACTCACAAACTACGAGCAGTACTTC. Its protein product is CASSLTNYEQYF. Filled out from reference TRBV18 and TRBJ2-7, the complete variable domain reads NAGVMQNPRHLVRRRGQEARLRCSPMKGHSHVYWYRQLPEEGLKFMVYLQKENIIDESGMPKERFSAEFPKEGPSILRIQQVVRGDSAAYFCASSLTNYEQYFGPGTRLTVT.

V gene TRBV25-1 combines with J gene TRBJ1-1; possible D gene TRBD1, 5 bases. In germline, CDR1 is MGHDK, CDR2 SYGVNS. The length of the CDR3 is 16 residues. V was trimmed by 1 base and J by 2 bases, leaving 14 bases between them. The CDR3 DNA sequence: TGTGCCAGCAGTGAATTTTCAGGGTCCTATAACACTGAAGCTTTCTTT. Its protein is CASSEFSGSYNTEAFF.

This clone appeared a single time. The rearrangement uses TRBV4-1 and TRBJ2-7; D is possibly TRBD1 (5 bases). This CDR3 region has 13 residues. V was pared by 0 bases and J by 7 bases, with 10 bases between. Germline assignment: CDR1 MGHRA and CDR2 YSYEKL. The CDR3 protein is CASSQDRGLEQYF. The CDR3 DNA reads as TGCGCCAGCAGCCAAGATAGGGGCCTGGAGCAGTACTTC.

The CDR3 sequence is CASSLGVTDTQYF. The CDR3 DNA reads as TGTGCCAGCAGCTTAGGAGTCACAGATACGCAGTATTTT. The chain couples TRBV7-6 to TRBJ2-3, with D unclear. Per the germline V gene, CDR1 is SGHVS and CDR2 is FNYEAQ. The CDR3 extends over 13 amino acids. Trimming left V 1 base short and J 2 bases short, with 4 bases between.

The V and J genes are TRBV6-5 and TRBJ2-7, with 9 nucleotides matching TRBD1. This CDR3 is built from 13 residues. J was trimmed by 4 bases and V by 6 bases; bases with no gene match: 4. In germline, CDR1 is MNHEY, CDR2 SVGAGI. The CDR3 reads CASSSGQGYEQYF. For the CDR3, the DNA is TGTGCCAGCAGCTCGGGACAGGGTTACGAGCAGTACTTC.